This TCR beta chain comes out of a study of glioma-infiltrating T cells after dendritic cell vaccination. Here immunoSEQ multiplex PCR was the method, and the copy in TCRdb shows in-frame clones only, minus some. This table has 70,000 to 100,000 clones, around four fifths appearing once. The time point was: after dendritic cell vaccination, including at tumor progression/relapse. V shed 5 bases, J shed 5 bases, and the junction held 8 bases outside the gene matches. This CDR3 contains 16 residues. Germline CDR1 is MDHEN and CDR2 is SYDVKM. Study findings and constraints: Complete blood and tumor specimen sets were limited to few patients.

Details on this clone: Its antigen is still unknown.

The origin of this receptor is a human donor with glioblastoma. The rearrangement joins TRBV28 to TRBJ1-4; 10 bases match TRBD1. Specimen: blood, collected after dendritic cell vaccination. Written as DNA, the CDR3 is TGTGCCAGCAGTCGGCGGACAGGGGGATGGAATGAAAAACTGTTTTTT. Encoded protein: CASSRRTGGWNEKLFF.